Listed here are 17 T cell receptor beta chains from one sample, sequenced in a study of OX40 agonist ivuxolimab in advanced cancers. Here immunoSEQ multiplex PCR was the method, and the copy in TCRdb shows in-frame clones only, minus some. The profile shows 19,000 or so clones, roughly nine tenths of them singletons. The specimen was CD4+ or CD8+ T cells sorted from blood, collected in a trial of the OX40 agonist ivuxolimab. These receptors were collected from an adult with an advanced solid tumor such as melanoma, head and neck, liver or kidney cancer.

This chain connects TRBV5-1 to TRBJ1-2, with TRBD1 identical over 7 bases. Germline V gene lookup returns CDR1 SGHRS and CDR2 YFSETQ. The CDR3 spans 15 residues. V lost 4 bases to trimming and J lost 0 bases; unmatched junction nucleotides: 6. The CDR3 loop reads CASSLGQRTNYGYTF. In DNA form, the CDR3 reads TGCGCCAGCAGCCTGGGACAGAGAACTAACTATGGCTACACCTTC.

This clone was detected only once. The chain uses TRBV19 and TRBJ2-7, with a tentative D call TRBD2 (5 bases). Trimming removed 5 bases at V and 0 bases at J, with 8 bases between. The germline V gene has CDR1 LNHDA and CDR2 SQIVND (reference sequence). The CDR3 totals 13 residues. Here the CDR3 DNA reads TGTGCCAGTAGTCTTGGGAGCTCCTACGAGCAGTACTTC. Its translation: CASSLGSSYEQYF.

The CDR3 protein is CASSFAHRVHEQYF. The CDR3 DNA follows: TGTGCCAGCAGTTTTGCCCATCGAGTTCACGAGCAGTACTTC. The chain employs TRBV6-1 and TRBJ2-7; no definite D call. Germline assignment: CDR1 MNHNS and CDR2 SASEGT. The CDR3 contains 14 residues. V dropped 5 bases and J dropped 5 bases, with 16 bases sitting between them.

This chain connects TRBV7-3 to TRBJ2-3; 15 nucleotides match TRBD2. After removal of 5 bases from V and 1 base from J, the junction contained 4 bases not matched to a gene. The CDR3 contains 17 residues. In germline, CDR1 is SGHTA, CDR2 FQGTGA. In DNA form, the CDR3 reads TGTGCCAGCAGCGATCGGACTAGCGGGAGGGGCACAGATACGCAGTATTTT. It encodes CASSDRTSGRGTDTQYF.

This clone was seen only once. This CDR3 reads CSATGQGTIYF. In DNA form, the CDR3 reads TGCAGTGCTACAGGACAGGGGACCATATATTTT. The rearrangement joins TRBV20-1 to TRBJ1-3; 9 positions agree with TRBD1. Germline CDR1 reads DFQATT; CDR2 reads SNEGSKA (reference sequence). J lost 10 bases, V lost 4 bases, and 2 bases had no gene match. The CDR3 contains 11 residues.

V usage is TRBV6-1 and J usage is TRBJ2-3; D gene ambiguous. Germline CDR1 and CDR2: MNHNS and SASEGT. Trimming took 2 bases from V and 1 from J, leaving 10 bases between them. The CDR3 contains 15 residues. CDR3 sequence: CASSEHPGRTDTQYF. CDR3 DNA sequence: TGTGCCAGCAGTGAACACCCCGGCCGCACAGATACGCAGTATTTT.

The V and J genes are TRBV7-2 and TRBJ2-7, with D unresolved. Germline V gene lookup returns CDR1 SGHTA and CDR2 FQGNSA. The CDR3 has 12 residues. Trimming took 5 bases from V and 2 from J, leaving 7 bases between them. CDR3 nucleotide sequence: TGTGCCAGCAGCCTCCCCCCCTACGAGCAGTACTTC. Protein product: CASSLPPYEQYF.

In nucleotides, the CDR3 is TGTGCCAGCAGTTTAGGGAGGACCGGGGAGCTGTTTTTT. Residues: CASSLGRTGELFF. The chain combines TRBV27 with TRBJ2-2; maybe TRBD2 (6 bases). V was trimmed by 2 bases and J by 5 bases, leaving 6 bases between them. The CDR3 totals 13 residues. Looked up from germline, CDR1 is MNHEY and CDR2 is SMNVEV (reference sequence).

This clone was observed once. The chain joins TRBV4-1 to TRBJ2-5, with a weak D call TRBD1 (6 bases). CDR1 is MGHRA, CDR2 YSYEKL, per germline. The CDR3 has 17 amino acids. V lost 0 bases to trimming and J lost 4 bases, with 18 bases between them. CDR3 protein: CASSQEFGLGAGETQYF. CDR3 in DNA: TGCGCCAGCAGCCAAGAATTTGGTTTGGGGGCGGGAGAGACCCAGTACTTC.

The chain employs TRBV11-2 and TRBJ1-3; possible D gene TRBD1, 6 bases. In germline, CDR1 is SGHAT, CDR2 FQNNGV. Trimming stripped 8 bases from V and 4 bases from J, with 12 bases between. The CDR3 contains 13 residues. Written as DNA, the CDR3 is TGTGCCAGCGCAACAGGGTACGGAAACACCATATATTTT. This gives the protein CASATGYGNTIYF.

The rearrangement links TRBV7-6 to TRBJ1-6; D not resolved. The CDR3 has 20 residues. Trimming took off 2 bases at V and 0 bases at J, with 20 bases between the two ends. CDR1 SGHVS and CDR2 FNYEAQ come from the germline V gene. The CDR3 DNA is TGTGCCAGCAGCTTAAAAGGGAGGCCATCTTCGGGCTCCTATAATTCACCCCTCCACTTT. Its protein is CASSLKGRPSSGSYNSPLHF.

The CDR3 region has the DNA TGTGCCAGCAGTGAACTACAGCTTAATGAAAAACTGTTTTTT. Translated: CASSELQLNEKLFF. The rearrangement uses TRBV6-1 and TRBJ1-4; D remains unclear. The CDR3 consists of 14 residues. Trimming left V 2 bases short and J 4 bases short, with 8 bases between. Germline V gives CDR1 MNHNS, CDR2 SASEGT.

The V and J genes are TRBV25-1 and TRBJ2-3, with 8 bases aligning to TRBD1. The CDR3 has 15 residues. V dropped 2 bases and J dropped 4; count of bases not matched to a gene: 5. Germline V lookup: CDR1 MGHDK, CDR2 SYGVNS. The CDR3, as DNA: TGTGCCAGCAGTGAAGGTGGACAGGGCGCAGATACGCAGTATTTT. It translates to CASSEGGQGADTQYF.

In its sample, this clone was seen once. V is TRBV7-2 and J is TRBJ2-7; TRBD1 might be the D (6 bases). V was shortened by 1 base and J by 0 bases, with 13 bases between the two germline ends. CDR3 size: 16 residues. Per the germline V gene, CDR1 is SGHTA and CDR2 is FQGNSA. Here the CDR3 DNA reads TGTGCCAGCAGCTTAGATGGACAGAGGAGCTCCTACGAGCAGTACTTC. Translated: CASSLDGQRSSYEQYF.

The chain has TRBV10-3 and TRBJ2-5; 7 bases agree with TRBD1. The CDR3 sequence is 12 residues long. CDR1 and CDR2 (germline): ENHRY, SYGVKD. Trimming removed 10 bases from V and 1 base from J; junction bases left unmatched: 3. CDR3 sequence: CATQGVQETQYF. CDR3 DNA sequence: TGTGCCACCCAGGGGGTCCAAGAGACCCAGTACTTC.

This chain connects TRBV10-3 to TRBJ1-5, with no clear D. Germline V gives CDR1 ENHRY, CDR2 SYGVKD. The CDR3 runs to 14 residues. The V gene lost 2 bases and the J gene lost 4 bases, with 9 bases spanning the gap. The CDR3 DNA reads TGTGCCATCAGTGAGGTCGGTGAGAATCAGCCCCAGCATTTT. The encoded protein is CAISEVGENQPQHF.

The chain uses TRBV10-3 and TRBJ1-2, with D unresolved. This CDR3 contains 13 residues. Trimming stripped 2 bases from V and 0 bases from J, with 4 bases between. Germline values: CDR1 ENHRY, CDR2 SYGVKD. The CDR3 coding sequence is TGTGCCATCAGTGAGCGCCCTAACTATGGCTACACCTTC. It yields the protein CAISERPNYGYTF.